The 9 T cell receptor beta chains below all came from one sample that was sequenced in a study of blood T cell repertoires in COVID-19. Libraries were prepared by immunoSEQ multiplex PCR; TCRdb keeps only in-frame clonotypes and omits some of them. The table includes 140,000 to 150,000 clones, 85% detected once. Sequences were obtained from peripheral blood. The origin of the receptors is a woman aged 40 to 50 with active or convalescent COVID-19.

CDR3 DNA: TGTGCCAGTAGTATATCCCAGGGATTGAACACTGAAGCTTTCTTT. This gives the protein CASSISQGLNTEAFF. V and J are TRBV19 and TRBJ1-1; D is perhaps TRBD1 (5 bases). The CDR3 runs to 15 residues. Germline CDR1 reads LNHDA; CDR2 reads SQIVND (reference sequence). Trimming left V 2 bases short and J 0 bases short, with 10 bases between.

The V gene is TRBV28, the J gene TRBJ2-7, with TRBD1 identical over 7 bases. With V trimmed by 5 bases and J by 4 bases, 17 bases remained unmatched. The CDR3 runs to 17 residues. Germline CDR1 and CDR2: MDHEN and SYDVKM. In DNA form, the CDR3 reads TGTGCCAGCAGTGGTTACGGCCTGGGACAGCCCTCTTACGAGCAGTACTTC. Its protein is CASSGYGLGQPSYEQYF.

The chain joins TRBV7-2 to TRBJ1-3; D ambiguous. CDR3 length equals 15 residues. Germline V gene data show CDR1 as SGHTA and CDR2 as FQGNSA. The V end lost 1 base, the J end lost 1 base, and 8 bases lay between the germline ends. CDR3 protein: CASSLGVGSGNTIYF. CDR3 bases: TGTGCCAGCAGCTTAGGCGTCGGTTCTGGAAACACCATATATTTT.

V is TRBV14 and J is TRBJ1-6; the D is unclear. Looked up from germline, CDR1 is SGHDN and CDR2 is FVKESK. This CDR3 has 14 amino acids. Trimming took off 0 bases at V and 7 bases at J, with 7 bases between the two ends. In nucleotides, the CDR3 is TGTGCCAGCAGCCAAGAATCCCCGAATTCACCCCTCCACTTT. Translated: CASSQESPNSPLHF.

The chain couples TRBV7-9 to TRBJ2-5; TRBD2 aligns across 10 bases. The V gene's germline CDR1 is SEHNR and CDR2 FQNEAQ (reference sequence). With V trimmed by 4 bases and J by 2 bases, 10 bases remained unmatched. The CDR3 spans 17 residues. The CDR3 sequence: CASSSNLAGELQETQYF. As DNA, the CDR3 is TGTGCCAGCAGCTCTAATCTAGCGGGAGAATTACAAGAGACCCAGTACTTC.

The V gene is TRBV7-2, the J gene TRBJ2-7, with 10 bases fitting TRBD1. V lost 5 bases and J lost 3; bases outside the gene matches: 4. The CDR3 loop spans 14 amino acids. The germline CDR1 and CDR2 sequences are SGHTA and FQGNSA. This CDR3 reads CASSAGTGVYEQYF. The CDR3 DNA reads TGTGCCAGCAGCGCCGGGACAGGGGTCTACGAGCAGTACTTC.

This clone was seen just once. This chain links TRBV28 with TRBJ1-1; D call uncertain. Looked up from germline, CDR1 is MDHEN and CDR2 is SYDVKM. The germline V and J ends were trimmed by 8 bases and 4 bases, with 14 bases remaining between them. This CDR3 has 13 amino acids. The CDR3 nucleotides read TGTGCCAGCGTCCCCCCCTTGGCCACTGAAGCTTTCTTT. It is translated as CASVPPLATEAFF.

V is TRBV15 and J is TRBJ2-2; D possibly corresponds to TRBD1 (5 bases). Germline V lookup: CDR1 LNHNV, CDR2 YYDKDF (reference sequence). V lost 0 bases and J lost 6, with 14 bases in between. CDR3 size: 16 residues. The DNA of the CDR3 is TGTGCCACCAGCAGAGAACGGCAGGGTGTGGCCGGGGAGCTGTTTTTT. Translation: CATSRERQGVAGELFF.

This chain uses TRBV19 with TRBJ2-1; no clear D. Germline CDR1 and CDR2: LNHDA and SQIVND (reference sequence). The germline V and J ends were trimmed by 4 bases and 4 bases, with 14 bases remaining between them. The CDR3 is made up of 15 amino acids. The CDR3 protein is CASSTLQTPYNEQFF. The CDR3 DNA sequence: TGTGCCAGTAGTACCCTTCAGACACCGTACAATGAGCAGTTCTTC.